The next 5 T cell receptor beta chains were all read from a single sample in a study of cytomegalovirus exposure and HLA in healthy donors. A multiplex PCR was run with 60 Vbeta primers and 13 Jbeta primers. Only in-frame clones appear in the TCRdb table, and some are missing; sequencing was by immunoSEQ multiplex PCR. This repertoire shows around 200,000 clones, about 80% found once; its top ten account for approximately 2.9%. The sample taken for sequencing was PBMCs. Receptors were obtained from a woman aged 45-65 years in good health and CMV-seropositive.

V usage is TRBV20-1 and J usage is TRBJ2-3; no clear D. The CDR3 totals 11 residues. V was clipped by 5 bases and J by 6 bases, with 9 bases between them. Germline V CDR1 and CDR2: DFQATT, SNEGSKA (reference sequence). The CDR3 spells CSAPLSDTQYF. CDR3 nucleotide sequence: TGCAGTGCTCCACTTTCGGATACGCAGTATTTT.

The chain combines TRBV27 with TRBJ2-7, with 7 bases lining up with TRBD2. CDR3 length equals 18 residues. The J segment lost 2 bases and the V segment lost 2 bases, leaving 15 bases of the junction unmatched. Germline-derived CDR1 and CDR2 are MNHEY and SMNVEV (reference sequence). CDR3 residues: CASSLRRALAGDPYEQYF. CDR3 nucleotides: TGTGCCAGCAGTTTACGCCGAGCGTTAGCGGGTGATCCCTACGAGCAGTACTTC.

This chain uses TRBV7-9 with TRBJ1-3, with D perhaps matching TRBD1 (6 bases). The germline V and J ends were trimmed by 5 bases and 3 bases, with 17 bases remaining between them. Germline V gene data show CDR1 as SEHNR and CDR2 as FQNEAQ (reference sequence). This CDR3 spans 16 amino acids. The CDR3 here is CASSPSTQGSGNTIYF. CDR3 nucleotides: TGTGCCAGCAGCCCCTCGACACAGGGTAGTGGAAACACCATATATTTT.

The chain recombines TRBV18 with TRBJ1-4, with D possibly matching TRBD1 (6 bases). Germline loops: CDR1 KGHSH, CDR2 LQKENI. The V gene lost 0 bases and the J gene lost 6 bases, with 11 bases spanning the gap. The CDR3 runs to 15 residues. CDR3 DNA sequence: TGTGCCAGCTCACCACCGATGGCAGGGGATGAAAAACTGTTTTTT. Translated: CASSPPMAGDEKLFF.

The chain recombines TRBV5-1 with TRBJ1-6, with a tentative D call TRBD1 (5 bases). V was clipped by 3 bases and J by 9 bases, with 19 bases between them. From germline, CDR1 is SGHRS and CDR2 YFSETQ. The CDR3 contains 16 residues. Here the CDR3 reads CASSSTLASGGSPLHF. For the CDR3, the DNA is TGCGCCAGCAGCTCTACCCTGGCCAGCGGGGGTTCACCCCTCCACTTT.